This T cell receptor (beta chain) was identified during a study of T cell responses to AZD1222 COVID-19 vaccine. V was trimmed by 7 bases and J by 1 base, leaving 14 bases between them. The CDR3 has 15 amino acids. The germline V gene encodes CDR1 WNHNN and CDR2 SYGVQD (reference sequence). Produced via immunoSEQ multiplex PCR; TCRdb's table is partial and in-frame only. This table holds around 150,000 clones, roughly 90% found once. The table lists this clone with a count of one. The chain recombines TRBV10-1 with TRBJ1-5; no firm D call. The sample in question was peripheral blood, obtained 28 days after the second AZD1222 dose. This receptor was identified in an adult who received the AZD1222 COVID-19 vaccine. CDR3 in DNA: TGCGCCAGCATGTACCATCAATTAAGCAATCAGCCCCAGCATTTT. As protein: CASMYHQLSNQPQHF.